This T cell receptor beta chain was recorded in a study of brain T cells in children with intractable seizures. Overall study results and limits: Pre-surgery blood may have been undersampled, hiding some clones.

Measured with immunoSEQ multiplex PCR; TCRdb has only the in-frame clones, and not every one. Of 65,000 to 85,000 clones detected, about 93% appear once; the ten largest clones hold less than 2%. CDR1 is SNHLY and CDR2 is FYNNEI in the germline V gene. This CDR3 is built from 13 residues. J lost 4 bases, V lost 6 bases, and 5 bases had no gene match. Surgery cases with the highest brain T cell transcript signatures were chosen for sequencing. Turning to this clone: The antigen remains undetermined.

The sequencing used peripheral blood, collected at surgery. This sequence joins TRBV2 and TRBJ1-2; 7 bases align to TRBD1. The source is a boy under three years old with tuberous sclerosis and intractable seizures. CDR3 sequence: CASSRGNGYGYTF. CDR3 in DNA: TGTGCCAGCAGCAGGGGGAACGGCTATGGCTACACCTTC.